This T cell receptor beta chain was found in a study of human CD4 T cells and Enterobacteriaceae (dated by TCRdb to about 2020). Paper-wide results and their limitations: Compared with specific clonotypes, broadly cross-reactive clonotypes seemed more expanded ex vivo, with about 55% of the 19 and 21 of 34 falling in the top 5%. The only basis for inferring the reactivity of ex vivo clonotypes was matching nucleotide sequences to CFSE-low cultures from the same donors.

In the germline V gene, CDR1 corresponds to ENHRY and CDR2 to SYGVKD. V is cut by 0 bases and J by 6 bases, and the space between the germline ends is 2 bases. From its cysteine to its phenylalanine, the CDR3 spans 11 amino acids. Just the 33-base CDR3 DNA is kept, in frame starting at base 1. Ex vivo total memory CD4+ samples were sequenced at deep level, with detection sensitivity of one cell in 200,000. The QIAamp DNA Micro Kit was used to extract genomic DNA from cell pellets, and spectrophotometry was used to check the DNA quantity and purity. The immunoSEQ multiplex PCR assay was used to amplify TCR Vbeta CDR3 regions. The Illumina HiSeq platform was used to sequence the amplicons. Retrieved sequences were 87 nucleotides long and contained the CDR3 region. The original methods were these. A clonotype was defined as a unique productive TCR Vbeta nucleotide sequence, quantified by productive template frequency from ImmunoSEQ Analyzer V3.0. A threshold at the top 5th percentile of each frequency-ranked repertoire was used to define expanded clonotypes. Repertoire overlap was calculated as Chao-Jaccard using the R package fossil and displayed by nonmetric multidimensional scaling using the R package MASS. TCRdb re-hosts the immuneACCESS table, in-frame sequences only. Its copies lack some clones; in the studies checked, an unresolved V gene accounts for under half of them, and the cause for the rest is not known. V, J and clone size are those of that table, while D and trimming were read from the DNA. For this sample the table gives around 26,000 clones, of which about 82% were detected only once. Of the sample, approximately 0.95% is held by the ten largest clones.

Points on this clone: Its antigen remains undetermined. One base away there is no much larger clone; base qualities are not given.

Memory CD4+ T cells, defined as all CD4+ cells other than CD45RA+CCR7+CD95- naive cells, were FACS-sorted on a FACSAria III to a purity of over 98%. Blood from healthy donors came from blood donation centers in Switzerland. Positive selection with CD4 and CD14 magnetic microbeads was used to enrich total CD4+ T cells and monocytes. CD8+, CD14+, CD16+, CD56+, CD19+ and CD25-bright cells were excluded prior to sorting. To assess in vivo expansion of bacteria-reactive clonotypes, total memory CD4+ T cells from a couple of blood donors were sequenced directly ex vivo. Ficoll-Paque Plus was used to isolate peripheral blood mononuclear cells from donor blood.

The sequence was obtained from a human donor in good health. The sample taken for sequencing was memory CD4+ T cells from blood. The label giving this sample's cell subset or site can be read as: total memory CD4 T cells sorted directly ex vivo, unstimulated. Recombination connected TRBV10-3 to TRBJ2-5, with the D gene too uncertain to name. The CDR3 region: CAISESQTQYF. The nucleotide sequence reads TGTGCCATCAGTGAGTCTCAGACCCAGTACTTC.